These T cell receptor beta chains were read from a single sample in a study of CD8 T cells in Susac syndrome. TCRdb used MiXCR to reprocess the immunoSEQ multiplex PCR reads, holding one entry per CDR3 protein. The repertoire holds around 130,000 distinct CDR3 sequences, about 95% seen once, with over 0.095% in the top ten. The sample comprised CD4+ T cells from PBMCs. The origin of the receptors is a human donor with multiple sclerosis. The CDR3 runs from the conserved cysteine through the conserved F or W. Each record gives: J gene, clone size, V gene, D gene, CDR3 DNA, CDR3 protein. The D gene is left open where the match is weak. Some rows have no size entry. The others give once, few or many, or a class for an expanded clone.

TRBJ2-1	-	TRBV20-1	-	TGCAGTGCAATACGGAATGAGCAGTTCTTC	CSAIRNEQFF
TRBJ2-6	few	TRBV2	-	TGTGCCAGCAGTGGAAGCTCTGGGGCCAACGTCCTGACTTTC	CASSGSSGANVLTF
TRBJ2-7	-	TRBV4-2	TRBD2	TGTGCCAGCAGCCAACCCGGGACTAGCTACGAGCAGTACTTC	CASSQPGTSYEQYF
TRBJ2-1	-	TRBV20-1	TRBD2	TGCAGTGCCAGCGGGGGGGACGGCTACAATGAGCAGTTCTTC	CSASGGDGYNEQFF
TRBJ1-4	-	TRBV29-1	-	TGCAGCGTCCTTCAGGGAAGCGAAAAACTGTTTTTT	CSVLQGSEKLFF
TRBJ2-5	-	TRBV29-1	-	TGCAGCGTTGATTCGGCAGGGTCCGCCGAAGAGACCCAGTACTTC	CSVDSAGSAEETQYF
TRBJ2-7	-	TRBV29-1	TRBD1	TGCAGCGTTAACTTCCAGGACAGGCCCTACGAGCAGTACTTC	CSVNFQDRPYEQYF
TRBJ2-1	-	TRBV24-1	TRBD1	TGTGCCACCAGTGATCCGACACGGACAGGGGGTCACAATGAGCAGTTCTTC	CATSDPTRTGGHNEQFF
TRBJ1-2	-	TRBV28	TRBD1	TGTGCCAGCAGTACTCCGACAGGGGTGGGCTATGGCTACACCTTC	CASSTPTGVGYGYTF
TRBJ2-3	-	TRBV9	-	TGTGCCAGCAGCCCGGAGCTTGGGGTCCTCACAGATACGCAGTATTTT	CASSPELGVLTDTQYF
TRBJ1-1	-	TRBV3-1	-	TGTGCCAGCAGCCACACCGGGGGCCGTGAAGCTTTCTTT	CASSHTGGREAFF
TRBJ1-4	-	TRBV3-1	-	TGTGCCAGCAGCCAAGATAACGCGGGCGAAAAACTGTTTTTT	CASSQDNAGEKLFF
TRBJ1-5	once	TRBV14	TRBD1	TGTGCCAGCAGGAACACTCCGGGGGACAGGGTTAAGAGCAATCAGCCCCAGCATTTT	CASRNTPGDRVKSNQPQHF
TRBJ1-5	-	TRBV15	-	TGTGCCACCAGCAGAGAAAACAGCAATCAGCCCCAGCATTTT	CATSRENSNQPQHF
TRBJ2-7	-	TRBV3-1	TRBD2	TGTGCCAGCAGCCAAGGTGGCCCTCGGGGGGGCCAAATATACTTC	CASSQGGPRGGQIYF
TRBJ1-3	-	TRBV2	TRBD1	TGTGCCAGCAGTAGACAGGGGAATGCTGGAAACACCATATATTTT	CASSRQGNAGNTIYF
TRBJ2-3	-	TRBV2	-	TGTGCCAGCAGGTCGGCAGATACGCAGTATTTT	CASRSADTQYF
TRBJ1-2	-	TRBV11-2	TRBD1	TGTGCCAGCAGCTTGACGGACAGGGACTATGGCTACACCTTC	CASSLTDRDYGYTF
TRBJ1-5	-	TRBV2	-	TGTGCCAGCAGTGAAGGGGACACACTGAATCAGCCCCAGCATTTT	CASSEGDTLNQPQHF
TRBJ1-2	-	TRBV29-1	-	TGCAGCGTTGATTTGGGACCTGGCTACACCTTC	CSVDLGPGYTF
TRBJ1-2	-	TRBV30	TRBD1	TGTGCCTGGAGTCTAGGACAGGGAGTCGGCTACACCTTC	CAWSLGQGVGYTF
TRBJ1-1	-	TRBV4-2	-	TGTGCCAGCAGCCAAGAAACATCGGAACCCTCTGAAGCTTTCTTT	CASSQETSEPSEAFF
TRBJ2-7	-	TRBV12-3/TRBV12-4	TRBD2	TGTGCCAGCACCCCCCCCGGACTAGCGGAATCGTACTACGAGCAGTACTTC	CASTPPGLAESYYEQYF